The rows below give T cell receptor beta chains drawn from one sample of a study of spatial heterogeneity in lung cancer. TCRdb ran MiXCR on the 5' RACE reads and lists one entry per CDR3 protein. The sample records around 27,000 distinct CDR3 sequences, 5% to 6% being singletons. Sequencing was performed on PBMCs, taken at follow-up. The receptors were sampled from a female donor with early-stage non-small cell lung cancer. Both conserved end residues are part of each CDR3. The D gene is left open where the match is weak. A row's size may be missing; if present it is once, few, many or a size class.

CDR3 DNA	CDR3 protein	V gene	J gene	D gene	clone size
TGTGCCAGCAGCGTAGAGCTAGTCACCGGGGAGCTGTTTTTT	CASSVELVTGELFF	TRBV9	TRBJ2-2	.	many
TGTGCCAGCGGGGCTACGGGCACCGGGGAGCTGTTTTTT	CASGATGTGELFF	TRBV7-3	TRBJ2-2	.	many
TGTGCCAGCAGTGCGACCTACGAGCAGTACTTC	CASSATYEQYF	TRBV2	TRBJ2-7	.	many
TGTGCCAGCGGGCAGGTTCCCTACGAGCAGTACTTC	CASGQVPYEQYF	TRBV6-6	TRBJ2-7	.	many
TGCGCCAGCAGTCACCCCGTAAAGGGGGAATACCTTGGGGCCAACGTCCTGACTTTC	CASSHPVKGEYLGANVLTF	TRBV23-1	TRBJ2-6	.	many
TGCAGTGCTGTCAGGACCTCTGGCGCTCACGAGCAGTACTTC	CSAVRTSGAHEQYF	TRBV20-1	TRBJ2-7	.	many
TGTGCCAGCAGCTCCGGGACTCAAGACAATGAGCAGTTCTTC	CASSSGTQDNEQFF	TRBV5-8	TRBJ2-1	.	.
TGCGCCAGCAGCCAGTACCTCGGGGATACGCAGTATTTT	CASSQYLGDTQYF	TRBV4-1	TRBJ2-3	.	many
TGTGCCAGCAGCCGCATCTGGGACGGGGACAGGGGTGGCGAGCAGTACTTC	CASSRIWDGDRGGEQYF	TRBV4-2	TRBJ2-7	TRBD1	many
TGTGCCAGCAGAGACTTAGCGGGATTTAACAAAAACATTCAGTACTTC	CASRDLAGFNKNIQYF	TRBV12-3/TRBV12-4	TRBJ2-4	TRBD2	many
TGTGCCAGCAGCTTGGACTCAACGACTTACGAGCAGTACTTC	CASSLDSTTYEQYF	TRBV7-2	TRBJ2-7	.	many
TGTGCCAGCAGCAAGGACAGCTCCTACAATGAGCAGTTCTTC	CASSKDSSYNEQFF	TRBV7-2	TRBJ2-1	.	many
TGCAGTGCTAGAGATAAGGCAGGCGAAGACACCATATATTTT	CSARDKAGEDTIYF	TRBV20-1	TRBJ1-3	.	many
TGCAGTGCCGGACGCTTAGATACGCAGTATTTT	CSAGRLDTQYF	TRBV20-1	TRBJ2-3	.	many
TGCAGTGCCCCCGCAGTCAGGGGGAGCTCCTACAATGAGCAGTTCTTC	CSAPAVRGSSYNEQFF	TRBV20-1	TRBJ2-1	TRBD1	many
TGCGCCAGCAGCCAAGATAGCACAGGGGTAGGGTCACCCCTCCACTTT	CASSQDSTGVGSPLHF	TRBV4-3	TRBJ1-6	TRBD1	many
TGTGCCAGCAGCGTAGATGGACCCAGCGTCGAGCAGTACTTC	CASSVDGPSVEQYF	TRBV9	TRBJ2-7	.	many
TGCGCCAGCAGCCAAGAAATAGGCAGGTCGAACACTGAAGCTTTCTTT	CASSQEIGRSNTEAFF	TRBV4-3	TRBJ1-1	.	many
TGCGCCAGCAGCTTGCAGGGGGCCCCAGATACGCAGTATTTT	CASSLQGAPDTQYF	TRBV5-1	TRBJ2-3	TRBD1	.
TGTGCCAGCAGCTACGGACTAGCGGCCTACGAGCAGTACTTC	CASSYGLAAYEQYF	TRBV3-1	TRBJ2-7	TRBD2	many
TGTGCCAGCAGTTACTATAACACCGGGGAGCTGTTTTTT	CASSYYNTGELFF	TRBV6-2/TRBV6-3	TRBJ2-2	.	many
TGTGCCAGCAGACCCCCTAGCGGAACTAGCACAGATACGCAGTATTTT	CASRPPSGTSTDTQYF	TRBV6-5	TRBJ2-3	TRBD2	many
TGTGCCAGCAGTCCACATCCCTCATTAGATGAGCAGTTCTTC	CASSPHPSLDEQFF	TRBV28	TRBJ2-1	.	.
TGTGCCACCGGGGGACTGCCCAATGAGCAGTTCTTC	CATGGLPNEQFF	TRBV15	TRBJ2-1	.	many
TGTGCCATGAAGTTAACAGGGGCCCTCAGGGGGGCTTTCTTT	CAMKLTGALRGAFF	TRBV10-3	TRBJ1-1	TRBD1	many
TGTGCCAGCAGTTTAGGAGGGCTAGCCGATGAGCAGTTCTTC	CASSLGGLADEQFF	TRBV12-3/TRBV12-4	TRBJ2-1	.	.
TGTGCTAGTGGTTTGGGTCAGGGTGGCAATCAGCCCCAGCATTTT	CASGLGQGGNQPQHF	TRBV12-5	TRBJ1-5	.	many
TGCAGCGTTAAAGGTGGATCGGAGCAGTACTTC	CSVKGGSEQYF	TRBV29-1	TRBJ2-7	.	many
TGTGCCAGCAGTTTAACAGGGTCGCGGGAGACCCAGTACTTC	CASSLTGSRETQYF	TRBV12-3/TRBV12-4	TRBJ2-5	.	.
TGTGCCAGCAGCTTAAGGGGCGGGAGTACCTACGAGCAGTACTTC	CASSLRGGSTYEQYF	TRBV7-2	TRBJ2-7	TRBD2	many
TGCAGTGCTAGAGGTTTACAGGGAACTGGAAACACCATATATTTT	CSARGLQGTGNTIYF	TRBV20-1	TRBJ1-3	.	many
TGTGCCAGCAGCATAAATGCGGGAGAGACTTGGAGTGAGCAGTTCTTC	CASSINAGETWSEQFF	TRBV7-2	TRBJ2-1	TRBD2	many
TGTGCCAGTAGTATTGAAGCTACAGATACGCAGTATTTT	CASSIEATDTQYF	TRBV19	TRBJ2-3	.	many
TGCGCCAGCAGCAGGTCCGGGACGACCTACGAGCAGTACTTC	CASSRSGTTYEQYF	TRBV5-1	TRBJ2-7	.	many
TGCGCCAGCAGGGAGGGAGACCAAGAGACCCAGTACTTC	CASREGDQETQYF	TRBV5-1	TRBJ2-5	.	few
TGTGCCAGCAGCTTCCGGGACAACCCCTTCAATGAGCAGTTCTTC	CASSFRDNPFNEQFF	TRBV7-6	TRBJ2-1	.	many
TGTGCCAGCAGTTTATTGCCAGACAGACAAGAGACCCAGTACTTC	CASSLLPDRQETQYF	TRBV27	TRBJ2-5	.	many
TGCAGCGCCGCAAGGGGGAACACCGGGGAGCTGTTTTTT	CSAARGNTGELFF	TRBV29-1	TRBJ2-2	.	many
TGTGCCAGCACCAAACACCGAAGGAGCACTGAAGCTTTCTTT	CASTKHRRSTEAFF	TRBV7-6	TRBJ1-1	.	many
TGTGCCATCAGCTTGAACAATGAGCAGTTCTTC	CAISLNNEQFF	TRBV10-3	TRBJ2-1	.	few
TGTGCCAGCAGTTTTGCCTTCGGGGGTACCGGGGAGCTGTTTTTT	CASSFAFGGTGELFF	TRBV28	TRBJ2-2	.	many
TGTGCCAGCAGCGAGACCACAGATACGCAGTATTTT	CASSETTDTQYF	TRBV7-2	TRBJ2-3	.	many
TGTGCCAGCAGACGACTCCTCGACACCGGGGAGCTGTTTTTT	CASRRLLDTGELFF	TRBV12-3/TRBV12-4	TRBJ2-2	.	few
TGTGCCAGCAGCTTGCCCGAAGGGGCTCTCTTCTCTGGGGCCAACGTCCTGACTTTC	CASSLPEGALFSGANVLTF	TRBV5-6	TRBJ2-6	.	many
TGTGCCAGCAGCTTACGGCCGAACACTGAAGCTTTCTTT	CASSLRPNTEAFF	TRBV7-2	TRBJ1-1	.	many
TGTGCCAGCAGTATGGGGTTCGACTATGGCTACACCTTC	CASSMGFDYGYTF	TRBV6-1	TRBJ1-2	.	many
TGTGCCAGCTCACCGCGCCTAGCGGGGCCCTACAATGAGCAGTTCTTC	CASSPRLAGPYNEQFF	TRBV18	TRBJ2-1	TRBD2	many
TGTGCCAGCAGCCCCCGGCGGAGTGAAAAACTGTTTTTT	CASSPRRSEKLFF	TRBV7-2	TRBJ1-4	.	many
TGTGCCAGCAGCAACGGCAGGGGAAAGAACACTGAAGCTTTCTTT	CASSNGRGKNTEAFF	TRBV21-1	TRBJ1-1	.	many
TGTGCCAGCAGCCAAGGGACAGGAGACACAGATACGCAGTATTTT	CASSQGTGDTDTQYF	TRBV4-2	TRBJ2-3	TRBD1	many
TGTGCCAGCAGCGTAGGTTTGGGACTAGCGGGGACCGGGGCAGATACGCAGTATTTT	CASSVGLGLAGTGADTQYF	TRBV9	TRBJ2-3	TRBD2	many
TGTGCCAGCCACAACCCTACACAGCGGGCCCGAGAGACCCAGTACTTC	CASHNPTQRARETQYF	TRBV5-4	TRBJ2-5	.	many
TGTGCCAGCAGCCGCACTAGCGGGGGGTCCTACGAGCAGTACTTC	CASSRTSGGSYEQYF	TRBV5-5	TRBJ2-7	TRBD2	few